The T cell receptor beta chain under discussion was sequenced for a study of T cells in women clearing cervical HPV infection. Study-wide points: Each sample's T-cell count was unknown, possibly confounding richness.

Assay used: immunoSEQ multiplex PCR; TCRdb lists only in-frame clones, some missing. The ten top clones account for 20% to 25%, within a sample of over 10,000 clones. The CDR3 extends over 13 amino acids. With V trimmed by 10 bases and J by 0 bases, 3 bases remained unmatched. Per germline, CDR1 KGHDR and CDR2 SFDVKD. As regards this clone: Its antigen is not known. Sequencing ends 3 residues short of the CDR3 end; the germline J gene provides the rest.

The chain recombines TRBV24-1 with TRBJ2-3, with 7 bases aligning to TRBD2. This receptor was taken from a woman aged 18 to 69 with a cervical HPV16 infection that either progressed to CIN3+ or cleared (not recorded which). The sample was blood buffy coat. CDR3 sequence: CATGGGSTDTQYF. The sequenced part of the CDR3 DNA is TGTGCCACGGGGGGGGGAAGCACAGATACG.